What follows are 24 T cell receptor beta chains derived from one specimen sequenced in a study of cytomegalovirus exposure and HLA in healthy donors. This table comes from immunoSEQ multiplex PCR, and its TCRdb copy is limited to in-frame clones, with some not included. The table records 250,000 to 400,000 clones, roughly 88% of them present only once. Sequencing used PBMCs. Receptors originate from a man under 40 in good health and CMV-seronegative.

The CDR3 protein is CASSLALSTGRETQYF. CDR3 nucleotide sequence: TGTGCCAGCAGCTTAGCGCTTTCGACAGGGAGGGAGACCCAGTACTTC. V is TRBV7-7 and J is TRBJ2-5; possibly TRBD1 for D (7 bases). From germline, CDR1 is SSHAT and CDR2 FNYEAQ (reference sequence). The V end lost 0 bases, the J end lost 5 bases, and 16 bases lay between the germline ends. The CDR3 length is 16 residues.

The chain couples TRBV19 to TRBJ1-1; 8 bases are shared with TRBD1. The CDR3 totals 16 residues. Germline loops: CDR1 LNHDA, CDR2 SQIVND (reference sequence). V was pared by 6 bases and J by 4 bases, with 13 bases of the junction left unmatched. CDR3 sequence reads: CASSQKSGGRSTEAFF. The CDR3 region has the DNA TGTGCCAGTAGCCAAAAATCAGGGGGCAGGAGCACTGAAGCTTTCTTT.

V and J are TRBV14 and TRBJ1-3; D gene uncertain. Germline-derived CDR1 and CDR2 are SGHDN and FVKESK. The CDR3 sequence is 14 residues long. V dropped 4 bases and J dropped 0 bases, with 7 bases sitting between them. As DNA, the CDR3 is TGTGCCAGCAGCCCAACTGACTCTGGAAACACCATATATTTT. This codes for CASSPTDSGNTIYF.

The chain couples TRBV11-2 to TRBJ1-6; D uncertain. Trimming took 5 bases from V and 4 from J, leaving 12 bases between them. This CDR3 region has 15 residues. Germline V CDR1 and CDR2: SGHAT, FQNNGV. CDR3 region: CASSPISGYNSPLHF. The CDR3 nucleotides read TGTGCCAGCAGCCCGATTTCAGGTTATAATTCACCCCTCCACTTT.

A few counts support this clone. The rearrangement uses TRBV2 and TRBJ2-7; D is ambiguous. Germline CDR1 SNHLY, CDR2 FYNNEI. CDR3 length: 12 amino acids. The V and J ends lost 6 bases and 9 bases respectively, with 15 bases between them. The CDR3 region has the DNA TGTGCCAGCAGCCCGAACTCCCGTGTGCAGTACTTC. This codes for CASSPNSRVQYF. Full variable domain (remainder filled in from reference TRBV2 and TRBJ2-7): EPEVTQTPSHQVTQMGQEVILRCVPISNHLYFYWYRQILGQKVEFLVSFYNNEISEKSEIFDDQFSVERPDGSNFTLKIRSTKLEDSAMYFCASSPNSRVQYFGPGTRLTVT.

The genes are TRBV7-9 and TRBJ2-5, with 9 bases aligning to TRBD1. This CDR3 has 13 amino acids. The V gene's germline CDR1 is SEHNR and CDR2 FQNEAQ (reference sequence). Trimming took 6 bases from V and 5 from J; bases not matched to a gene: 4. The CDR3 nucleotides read TGTGCCAGCAGACAGGGGGCTCGTGAGACCCAGTACTTC. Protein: CASRQGARETQYF.

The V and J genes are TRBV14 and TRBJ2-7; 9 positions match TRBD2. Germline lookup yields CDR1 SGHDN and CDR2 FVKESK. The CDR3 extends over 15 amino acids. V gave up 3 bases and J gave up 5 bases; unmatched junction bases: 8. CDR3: CASSQAGTSLHEQYF. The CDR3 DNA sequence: TGTGCCAGCAGCCAGGCCGGGACTAGCTTACACGAGCAGTACTTC.

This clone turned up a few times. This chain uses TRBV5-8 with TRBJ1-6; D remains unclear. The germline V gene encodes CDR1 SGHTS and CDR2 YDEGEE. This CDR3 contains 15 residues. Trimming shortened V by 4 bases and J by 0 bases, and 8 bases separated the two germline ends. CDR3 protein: CASSRKSSYNSPLHF. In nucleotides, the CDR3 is TGTGCCAGCAGCCGAAAGAGCTCCTATAATTCACCCCTCCACTTT.

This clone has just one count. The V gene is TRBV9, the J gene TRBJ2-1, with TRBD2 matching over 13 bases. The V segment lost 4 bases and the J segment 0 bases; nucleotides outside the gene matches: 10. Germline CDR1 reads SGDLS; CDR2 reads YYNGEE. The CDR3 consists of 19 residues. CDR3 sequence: CASSRGTSGVRNSYNEQFF. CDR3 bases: TGTGCCAGCAGCCGGGGGACTAGCGGGGTACGTAACTCCTACAATGAGCAGTTCTTC.

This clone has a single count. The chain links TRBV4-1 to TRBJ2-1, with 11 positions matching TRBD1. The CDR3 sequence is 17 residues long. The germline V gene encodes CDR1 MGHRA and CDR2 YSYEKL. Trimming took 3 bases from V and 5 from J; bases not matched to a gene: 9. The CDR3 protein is CASSHVRGTGGNNEQFF. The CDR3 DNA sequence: TGCGCCAGCAGCCACGTCCGGGGGACAGGGGGAAACAATGAGCAGTTCTTC.

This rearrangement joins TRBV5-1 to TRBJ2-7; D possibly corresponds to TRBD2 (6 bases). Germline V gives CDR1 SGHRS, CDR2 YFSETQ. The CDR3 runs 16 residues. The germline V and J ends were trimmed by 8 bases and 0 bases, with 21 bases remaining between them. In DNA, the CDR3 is TGCGCCAGTTGCAGAAACCCGGGACTGGTCTCCTACGAGCAGTACTTC. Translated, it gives CASCRNPGLVSYEQYF.

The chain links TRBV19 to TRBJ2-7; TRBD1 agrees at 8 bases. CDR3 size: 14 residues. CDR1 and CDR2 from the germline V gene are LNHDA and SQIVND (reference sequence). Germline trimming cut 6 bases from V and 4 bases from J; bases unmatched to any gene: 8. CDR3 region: CASRNQGAPYEQYF. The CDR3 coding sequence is TGTGCCAGTAGAAATCAGGGGGCGCCTTACGAGCAGTACTTC.

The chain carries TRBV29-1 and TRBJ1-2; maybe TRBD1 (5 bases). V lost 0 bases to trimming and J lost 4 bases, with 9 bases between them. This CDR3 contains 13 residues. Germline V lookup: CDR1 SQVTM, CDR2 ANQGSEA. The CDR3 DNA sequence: TGCAGCGTTGAAGAGTCGACAGCCTATGGCTACACCTTC. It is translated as CSVEESTAYGYTF.

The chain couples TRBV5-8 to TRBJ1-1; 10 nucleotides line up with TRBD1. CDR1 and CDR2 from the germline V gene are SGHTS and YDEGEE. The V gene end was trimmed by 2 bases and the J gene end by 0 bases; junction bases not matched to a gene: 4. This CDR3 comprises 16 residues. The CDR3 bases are TGTGCCAGCAGCTTCGACAGGGGGCCGATGAACACTGAAGCTTTCTTT. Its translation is CASSFDRGPMNTEAFF.

CDR3 nucleotides: TGTGCCAGCAGCTCCGGACTAGCGGGGGCCTCCTACAATGAGCAGTTCTTC. Encoded protein: CASSSGLAGASYNEQFF. The chain carries TRBV7-2 and TRBJ2-1, with 13 bases identical to TRBD2. This CDR3 spans 17 amino acids. The germline gives CDR1 SGHTA, CDR2 FQGNSA. After removal of 4 bases from V and 0 bases from J, the junction contained 3 bases not matched to a gene.

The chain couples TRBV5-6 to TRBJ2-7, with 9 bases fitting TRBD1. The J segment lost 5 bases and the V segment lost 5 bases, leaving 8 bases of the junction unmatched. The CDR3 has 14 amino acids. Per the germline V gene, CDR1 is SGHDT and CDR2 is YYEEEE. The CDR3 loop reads CASSLGTGLNEQYF. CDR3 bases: TGTGCCAGCAGTCTCGGGACAGGGCTGAACGAGCAGTACTTC.

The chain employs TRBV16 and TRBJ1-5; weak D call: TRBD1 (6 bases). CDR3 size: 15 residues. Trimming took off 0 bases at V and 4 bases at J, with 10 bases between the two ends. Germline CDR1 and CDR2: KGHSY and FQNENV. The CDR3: CASSQSRQGNQPQHF. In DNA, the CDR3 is TGTGCCAGCAGCCAATCTCGGCAGGGGAATCAGCCCCAGCATTTT.

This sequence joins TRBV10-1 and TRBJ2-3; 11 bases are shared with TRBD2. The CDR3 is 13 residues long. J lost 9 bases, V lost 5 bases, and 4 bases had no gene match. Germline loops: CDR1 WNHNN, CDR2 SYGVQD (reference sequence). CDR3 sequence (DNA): TGCGCCAGCAGTTTTAGCGGGGGGGGGACGCAGTATTTT. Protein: CASSFSGGGTQYF.

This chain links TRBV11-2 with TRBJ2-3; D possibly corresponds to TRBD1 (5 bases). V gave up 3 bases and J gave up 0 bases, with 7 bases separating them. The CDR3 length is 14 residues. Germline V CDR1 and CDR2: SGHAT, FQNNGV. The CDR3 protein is CASSFRASTDTQYF. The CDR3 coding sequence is TGTGCCAGCAGCTTCAGGGCTAGCACAGATACGCAGTATTTT.

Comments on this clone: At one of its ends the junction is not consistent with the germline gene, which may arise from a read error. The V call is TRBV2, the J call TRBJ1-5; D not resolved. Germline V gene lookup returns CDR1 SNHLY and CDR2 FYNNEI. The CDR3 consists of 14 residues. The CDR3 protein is CANSDSGSSQPQHF. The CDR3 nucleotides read TGTGCCAACAGTGACTCGGGGTCGAGTCAGCCCCAGCATTTT.

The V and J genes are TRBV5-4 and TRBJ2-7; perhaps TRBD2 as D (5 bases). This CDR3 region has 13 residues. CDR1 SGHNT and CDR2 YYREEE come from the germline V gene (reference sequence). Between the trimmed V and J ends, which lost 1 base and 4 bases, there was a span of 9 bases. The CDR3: CASSLMAGYEQYF. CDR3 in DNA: TGTGCCAGCAGCTTGATGGCGGGTTACGAGCAGTACTTC.

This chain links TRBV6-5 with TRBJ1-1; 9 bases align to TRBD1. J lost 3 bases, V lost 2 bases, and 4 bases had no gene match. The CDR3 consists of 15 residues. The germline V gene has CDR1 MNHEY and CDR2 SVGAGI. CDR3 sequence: CASSYHRGQYTEAFF. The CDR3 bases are TGTGCCAGCAGTTACCACAGGGGGCAGTACACTGAAGCTTTCTTT.

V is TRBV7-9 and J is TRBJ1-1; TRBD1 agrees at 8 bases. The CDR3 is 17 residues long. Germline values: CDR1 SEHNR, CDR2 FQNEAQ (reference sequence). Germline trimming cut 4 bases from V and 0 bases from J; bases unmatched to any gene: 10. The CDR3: CASSSLPGGEVNTEAFF. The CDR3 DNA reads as TGTGCCAGCAGCTCACTTCCAGGGGGCGAAGTGAACACTGAAGCTTTCTTT.

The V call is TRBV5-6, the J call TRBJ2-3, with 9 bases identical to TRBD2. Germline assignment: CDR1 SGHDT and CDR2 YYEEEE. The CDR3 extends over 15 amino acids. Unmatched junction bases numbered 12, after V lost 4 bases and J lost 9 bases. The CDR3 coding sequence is TGTGCCAGCAGCCCCCCCCTAGCGGGGTATGGGACGCAGTATTTT. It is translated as CASSPPLAGYGTQYF.